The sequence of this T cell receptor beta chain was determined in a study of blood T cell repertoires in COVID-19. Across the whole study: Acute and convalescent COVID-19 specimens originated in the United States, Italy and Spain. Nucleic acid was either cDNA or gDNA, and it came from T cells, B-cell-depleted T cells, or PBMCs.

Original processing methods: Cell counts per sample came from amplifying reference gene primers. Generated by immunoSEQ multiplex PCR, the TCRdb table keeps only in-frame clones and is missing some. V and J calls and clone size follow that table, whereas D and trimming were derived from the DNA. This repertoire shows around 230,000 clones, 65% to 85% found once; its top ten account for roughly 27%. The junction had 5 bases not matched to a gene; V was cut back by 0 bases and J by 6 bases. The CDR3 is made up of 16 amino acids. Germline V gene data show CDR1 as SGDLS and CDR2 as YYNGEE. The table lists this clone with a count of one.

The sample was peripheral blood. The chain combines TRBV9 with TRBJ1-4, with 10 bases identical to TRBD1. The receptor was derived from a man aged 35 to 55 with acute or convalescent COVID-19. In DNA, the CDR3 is TGTGCCAGCAGCGTAGGACAGGGGGCTACAGATGAAAAACTGTTTTTT. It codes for CASSVGQGATDEKLFF. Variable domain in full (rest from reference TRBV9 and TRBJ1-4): DSGVTQTPKHLITATGQRVTLRCSPRSGDLSVYWYQQSLDQGLQFLIQYYNGEERAKGNILERFSAQQFPDLHSELNLSSLELGDSALYFCASSVGQGATDEKLFFGSGTQLSVL.